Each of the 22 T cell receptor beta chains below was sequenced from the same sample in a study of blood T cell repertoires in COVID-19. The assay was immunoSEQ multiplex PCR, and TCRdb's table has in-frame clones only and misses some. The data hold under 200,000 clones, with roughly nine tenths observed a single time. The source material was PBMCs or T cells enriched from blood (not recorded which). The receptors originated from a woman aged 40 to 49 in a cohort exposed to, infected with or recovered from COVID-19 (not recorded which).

The DNA for the CDR3 is TGTGCCACCAGAGTCGGAGGGGCAATTAGCAATCAGCCCCAGCATTTT. This gives the protein CATRVGGAISNQPQHF. The rearrangement links TRBV15 to TRBJ1-5, with D possibly TRBD1 on 5 matching bases. CDR1 LNHNV and CDR2 YYDKDF come from the germline V gene (reference sequence). Trimming shortened V by 6 bases and J by 0 bases, and 15 bases separated the two germline ends. The CDR3 consists of 16 residues. The variable domain in full, with the rest retrieved from reference TRBV15 and TRBJ1-5, is DAMVIQNPRYQVTQFGKPVTLSCSQTLNHNVMYWYQQKSSQAPKLLFHYYDKDFNNEADTPDNFQSRRPNTSFCFLDIRSPGLGDTAMYLCATRVGGAISNQPQHFGDGTRLSIL.

CDR3 in amino acids: CASSLAQTNDQETQYF. The CDR3 DNA reads TGTGCCAGCAGCTTGGCACAGACTAATGACCAAGAGACCCAGTACTTC. V is TRBV11-3 and J is TRBJ2-5, with TRBD2 as a possible D gene (5 bases). Between the trimmed V and J ends, which lost 3 bases and 0 bases, there was a span of 14 bases. CDR1 and CDR2 from the germline V gene are SGHNT and YENEEA. The CDR3 has 16 amino acids. The whole variable domain, remainder taken from reference TRBV11-3 and TRBJ2-5, is EAGVVQSPRYKIIEKKQPVAFWCNPISGHNTLYWYLQNLGQGPELLIRYENEEAVDDSQLPKDRFSAERLKGVDSTLKIQPAELGDSAVYLCASSLAQTNDQETQYFGPGTRLLVL.

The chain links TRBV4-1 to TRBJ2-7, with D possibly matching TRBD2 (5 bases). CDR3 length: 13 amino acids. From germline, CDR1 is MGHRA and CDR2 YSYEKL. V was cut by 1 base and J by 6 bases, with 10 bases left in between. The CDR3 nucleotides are TGCGCCAGCAGCCAAGTCCTGGAGGCCGAGCAGTACTTC. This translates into CASSQVLEAEQYF.

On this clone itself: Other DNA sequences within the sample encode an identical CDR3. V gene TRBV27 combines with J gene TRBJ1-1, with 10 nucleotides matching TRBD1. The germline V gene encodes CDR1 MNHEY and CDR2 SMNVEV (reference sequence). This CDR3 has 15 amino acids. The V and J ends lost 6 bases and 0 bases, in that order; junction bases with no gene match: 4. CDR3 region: CASSLTGGLNTEAFF. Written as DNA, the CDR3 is TGTGCCAGCAGCTTGACAGGGGGCCTGAACACTGAAGCTTTCTTT.

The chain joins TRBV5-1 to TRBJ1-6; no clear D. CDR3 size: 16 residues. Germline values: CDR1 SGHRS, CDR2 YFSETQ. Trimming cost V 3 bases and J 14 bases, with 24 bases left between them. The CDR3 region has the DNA TGCGCCAGCAGCTCCACCCCTCTGGCACCCGACGGGGCCCTCCACTTT. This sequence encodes CASSSTPLAPDGALHF.

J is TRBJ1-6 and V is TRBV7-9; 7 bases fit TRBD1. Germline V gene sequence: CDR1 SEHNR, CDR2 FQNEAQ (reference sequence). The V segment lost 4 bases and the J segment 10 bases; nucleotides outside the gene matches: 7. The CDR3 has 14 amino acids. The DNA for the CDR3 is TGTGCCAGCAGCTCACAGGGGAGAGGATCACCCCTCCACTTT. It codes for CASSSQGRGSPLHF. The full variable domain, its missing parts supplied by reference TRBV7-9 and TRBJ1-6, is DTGVSQNPRHKITKRGQNVTFRCDPISEHNRLYWYRQTLGQGPEFLTYFQNEAQLEKSRLLSDRFSAERPKGSFSTLEIQRTEQGDSAMYLCASSSQGRGSPLHFGNGTRLTVT.

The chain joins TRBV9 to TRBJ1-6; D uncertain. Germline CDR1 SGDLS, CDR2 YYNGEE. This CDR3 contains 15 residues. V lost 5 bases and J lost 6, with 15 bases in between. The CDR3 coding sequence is TGTGCCAGCAGTGGCCTGGAGGGAGGTAATTCACCCCTCCACTTT. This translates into CASSGLEGGNSPLHF.

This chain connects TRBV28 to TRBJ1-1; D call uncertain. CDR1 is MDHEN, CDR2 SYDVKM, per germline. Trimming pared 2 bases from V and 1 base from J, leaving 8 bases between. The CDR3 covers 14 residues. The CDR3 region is CASSLRVANTEAFF. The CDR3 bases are TGTGCCAGCAGTTTACGGGTAGCGAACACTGAAGCTTTCTTT.

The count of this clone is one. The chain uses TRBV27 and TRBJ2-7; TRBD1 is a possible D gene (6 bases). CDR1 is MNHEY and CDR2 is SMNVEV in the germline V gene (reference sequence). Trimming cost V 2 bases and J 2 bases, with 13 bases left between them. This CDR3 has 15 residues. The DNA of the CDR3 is TGTGCCAGCAGTTTAGATGTGGGGGCCACCTACGAGCAGTACTTC. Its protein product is CASSLDVGATYEQYF.

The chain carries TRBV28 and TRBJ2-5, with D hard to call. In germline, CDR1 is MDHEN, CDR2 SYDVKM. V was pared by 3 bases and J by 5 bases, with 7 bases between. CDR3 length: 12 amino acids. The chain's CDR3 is CASSFRSETQYF. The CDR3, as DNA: TGTGCCAGCAGTTTTCGGAGCGAGACCCAGTACTTC.

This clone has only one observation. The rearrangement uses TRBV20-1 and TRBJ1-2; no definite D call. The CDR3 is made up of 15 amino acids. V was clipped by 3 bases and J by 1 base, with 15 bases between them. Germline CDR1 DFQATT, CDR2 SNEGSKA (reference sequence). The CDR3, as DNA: TGCAGTGCTAGTGTGGGCAACCGCTATAACTATGGCTACACCTTC. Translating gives CSASVGNRYNYGYTF.

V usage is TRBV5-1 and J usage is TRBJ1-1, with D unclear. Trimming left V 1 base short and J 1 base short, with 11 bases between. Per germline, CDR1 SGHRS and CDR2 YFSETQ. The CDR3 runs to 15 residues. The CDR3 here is CASSLTTVQNTEAFF. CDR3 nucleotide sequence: TGCGCCAGCAGCTTGACAACCGTCCAGAACACTGAAGCTTTCTTT. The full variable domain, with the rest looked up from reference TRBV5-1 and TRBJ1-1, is KAGVTQTPRYLIKTRGQQVTLSCSPISGHRSVSWYQQTPGQGLQFLFEYFSETQRNKGNFPGRFSGRQFSNSRSEMNVSTLELGDSALYLCASSLTTVQNTEAFFGQGTRLTVV.

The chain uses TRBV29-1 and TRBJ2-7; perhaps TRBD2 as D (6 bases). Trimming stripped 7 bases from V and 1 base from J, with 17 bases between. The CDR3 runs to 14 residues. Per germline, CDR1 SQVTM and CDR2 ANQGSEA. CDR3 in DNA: TGCAGCGCAAGGGAGGTGTCATCGTCCTACGAGCAGTACTTC. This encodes CSAREVSSSYEQYF.

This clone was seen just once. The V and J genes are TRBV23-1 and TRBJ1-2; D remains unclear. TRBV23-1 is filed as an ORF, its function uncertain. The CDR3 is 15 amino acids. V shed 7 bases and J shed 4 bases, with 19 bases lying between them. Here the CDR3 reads CASTRYREGSYGYTF. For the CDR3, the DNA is TGCGCCAGCACGCGTTATAGGGAGGGCTCCTATGGCTACACCTTC.

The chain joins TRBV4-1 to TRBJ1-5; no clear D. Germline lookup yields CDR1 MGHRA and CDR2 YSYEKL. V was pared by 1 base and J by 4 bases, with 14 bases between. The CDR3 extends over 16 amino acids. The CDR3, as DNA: TGCGCCAGCAGCCAAGTAGCGACACGACGGAATCAGCCCCAGCATTTT. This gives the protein CASSQVATRRNQPQHF.

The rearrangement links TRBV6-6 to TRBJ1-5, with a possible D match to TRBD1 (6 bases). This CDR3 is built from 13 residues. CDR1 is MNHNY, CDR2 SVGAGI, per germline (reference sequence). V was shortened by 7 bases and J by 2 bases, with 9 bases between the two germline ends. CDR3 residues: CASTAGGNQPQHF. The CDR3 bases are TGTGCCAGCACCGCAGGGGGCAATCAGCCCCAGCATTTT.

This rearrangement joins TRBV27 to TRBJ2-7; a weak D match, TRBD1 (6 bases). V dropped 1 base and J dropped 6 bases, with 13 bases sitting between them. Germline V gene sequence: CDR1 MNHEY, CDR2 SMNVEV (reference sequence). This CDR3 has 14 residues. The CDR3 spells CASSLYGQSFEQYF. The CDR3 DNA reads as TGTGCCAGCAGTTTATACGGACAGAGTTTCGAGCAGTACTTC.

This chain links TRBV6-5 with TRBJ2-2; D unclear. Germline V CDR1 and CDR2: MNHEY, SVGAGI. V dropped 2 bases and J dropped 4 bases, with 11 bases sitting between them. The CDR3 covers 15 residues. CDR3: CASSYRAKVTGELFF. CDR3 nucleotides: TGTGCCAGCAGTTACCGAGCGAAGGTCACCGGGGAGCTGTTTTTT.

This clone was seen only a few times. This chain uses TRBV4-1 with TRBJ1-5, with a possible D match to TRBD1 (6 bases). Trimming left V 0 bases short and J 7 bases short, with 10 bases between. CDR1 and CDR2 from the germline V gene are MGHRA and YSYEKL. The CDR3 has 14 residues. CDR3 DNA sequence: TGCGCCAGCAGCCAAGAGGGGGCTGGCCAGCCCCAGCATTTT. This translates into CASSQEGAGQPQHF.

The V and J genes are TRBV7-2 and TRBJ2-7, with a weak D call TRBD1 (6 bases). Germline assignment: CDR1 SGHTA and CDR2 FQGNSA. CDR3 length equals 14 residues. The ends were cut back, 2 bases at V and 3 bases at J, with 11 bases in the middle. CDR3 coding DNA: TGTGCCAGCAGCTTATTCGGACAGAACTACGAGCAGTACTTC. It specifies CASSLFGQNYEQYF.

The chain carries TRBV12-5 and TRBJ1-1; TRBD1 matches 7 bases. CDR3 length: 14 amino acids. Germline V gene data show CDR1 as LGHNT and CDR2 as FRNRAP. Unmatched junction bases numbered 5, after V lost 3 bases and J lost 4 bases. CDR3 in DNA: TGTGCTAGTGGTTTAGTAAACAGGGGCACTGAAGCTTTCTTT. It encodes CASGLVNRGTEAFF.

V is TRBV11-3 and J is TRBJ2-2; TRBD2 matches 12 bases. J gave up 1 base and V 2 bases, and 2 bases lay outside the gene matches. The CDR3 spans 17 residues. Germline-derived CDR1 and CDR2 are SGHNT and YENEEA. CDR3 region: CASSLPSGRVNTGELFF. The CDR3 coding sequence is TGTGCCAGCAGCTTACCTAGCGGGAGGGTGAACACCGGGGAGCTGTTTTTT.